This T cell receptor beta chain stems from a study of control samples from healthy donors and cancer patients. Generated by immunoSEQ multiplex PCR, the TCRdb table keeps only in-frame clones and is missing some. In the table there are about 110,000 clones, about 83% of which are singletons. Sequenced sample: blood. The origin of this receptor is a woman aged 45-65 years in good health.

In DNA, the CDR3 is TGTGCCAGCAGGTCGACCCCAGCCACGCAGTATTTT. Translating gives CASRSTPATQYF. The chain recombines TRBV7-9 with TRBJ2-3; D uncertain. There are 12 residues in the CDR3. The V end was cut by 6 bases, the J end by 9 bases, with 13 bases between. The germline gives CDR1 SEHNR, CDR2 FQNEAQ (reference sequence). Filled out from reference TRBV7-9 and TRBJ2-3, the complete variable domain reads DTGVSQNPRHKITKRGQNVTFRCDPISEHNRLYWYRQTLGQGPEFLTYFQNEAQLEKSRLLSDRFSAERPKGSFSTLEIQRTEQGDSAMYLCASRSTPATQYFGPGTRLTVL.